The source of this TCR beta chain is a study of cytomegalovirus exposure and HLA in healthy donors. The study's findings and limits: In vitro confirmation showed a few CMV-associated chains to be CMV antigen specific.

Trimming left V 1 base short and J 3 bases short, with 22 bases between. This CDR3 contains 19 residues. Germline V gives CDR1 LGHNA, CDR2 YNFKEQ. PCR employed 60 Vbeta and 13 Jbeta primers. Produced via immunoSEQ multiplex PCR; TCRdb's table is partial and in-frame only. The top ten hold more than 4% of the sample, which has fewer than 250,000 clones, less than 85% seen once. Concerning this clone: Its antigen is not identified.

The rearrangement uses TRBV4-2 and TRBJ1-5, with a weak D call TRBD1 (5 bases). The sample was PBMCs. The receptor was isolated from a man aged 25-45 years in good health and CMV-seropositive. This CDR3 is CASSQGGVQDLGVNQPQHF. Written as DNA, the CDR3 is TGTGCCAGCAGCCAAGGGGGGGTACAGGATCTCGGTGTCAATCAGCCCCAGCATTTT.